The next 21 T cell receptor beta chains were all read from a single sample in a study of OX40 agonist ivuxolimab in advanced cancers. The table came from immunoSEQ multiplex PCR; TCRdb's copy has only in-frame clones and leaves some out. The data show around 40,000 clones, 70% to 90% seen once. The sequencing used CD4+ or CD8+ T cells sorted from blood, collected in a trial of the OX40 agonist ivuxolimab. Receptor source: an adult with an advanced solid tumor such as melanoma, head and neck, liver or kidney cancer.

This clone has only one observation. The V gene is TRBV15, the J gene TRBJ2-7; TRBD2 might be the D (6 bases). Germline loops: CDR1 LNHNV, CDR2 YYDKDF (reference sequence). Trimming removed 1 base at V and 6 bases at J, with 25 bases between. This CDR3 comprises 18 residues. CDR3 nucleotide sequence: TGTGCCACCAGCAGAGGCGGAACGGACGGGGGACCCTGGAGCGAGCAGTACGTC. Encoded protein: CATSRGGTDGGPWSEQYV.

The CDR3 protein is CASSLGGPEAFF. In DNA form, the CDR3 reads TGTGCCAGCAGCTTAGGGGGCCCTGAAGCTTTCTTT. V gene TRBV13 combines with J gene TRBJ1-1; D call uncertain. V shed 0 bases and J shed 6 bases, with 5 bases lying between them. The CDR3 spans 12 residues. CDR1 and CDR2 from the germline V gene are PRHDT and FYEKMQ (reference sequence). Looking up the rest from reference TRBV13 and TRBJ1-1 gives the full variable domain: AAGVIQSPRHLIKEKRETATLKCYPIPRHDTVYWYQQGPGQDPQFLISFYEKMQSDKGSIPDRFSAQQFSDYHSELNMSSLELGDSALYFCASSLGGPEAFFGQGTRLTVV.

Only one count was recorded for this clone. This chain links TRBV5-5 with TRBJ2-5; possible D gene TRBD2, 5 bases. Germline V gene sequence: CDR1 SGHKS, CDR2 YYEKEE (reference sequence). This CDR3 comprises 13 residues. Deletions cut 5 bases from V and 5 bases from J, with 13 bases between. CDR3: CASRPTGWETQYF. In DNA, the CDR3 is TGTGCCAGCAGGCCTACGGGGTGGGAGACCCAGTACTTC.

This chain joins TRBV5-6 and TRBJ2-7; D may match TRBD1 or TRBD2 (5 bases each). CDR1 SGHDT and CDR2 YYEEEE come from the germline V gene. The CDR3 loop spans 13 amino acids. The ends were cut back, 4 bases at V and 0 bases at J, with 8 bases in the middle. The CDR3 is CASSDGTSYEQYF. Here the CDR3 DNA reads TGTGCCAGCAGCGACGGGACCTCCTACGAGCAGTACTTC.

V gene TRBV7-8 combines with J gene TRBJ1-2; 10 bases align to TRBD1. The CDR3 is 15 amino acids. Trimming at V came to 1 base and at J to 4 bases, leaving 3 bases not matched to a gene. Germline lookup yields CDR1 SGHVS and CDR2 FQNEAQ. The CDR3: CASSLGQGAGYGYTF. The DNA of the CDR3 is TGTGCCAGCAGCTTAGGACAGGGGGCCGGCTATGGCTACACCTTC.

The V call is TRBV6-5, the J call TRBJ1-2, with D maybe TRBD1 (6 bases). Trimming cost V 4 bases and J 6 bases, with 12 bases left between them. This CDR3 spans 13 amino acids. CDR1 and CDR2 from the germline V gene are MNHEY and SVGAGI. As DNA, the CDR3 is TGTGCCAGCAGTTTCACAGGGTCTGATGGCTACACCTTC. Residues: CASSFTGSDGYTF.

This clone was observed a single time. The chain carries TRBV9 and TRBJ1-5; 8 nucleotides match TRBD1. Trimming removed 7 bases from V and 4 bases from J; junction bases left unmatched: 4. CDR1 is SGDLS, CDR2 YYNGEE, per germline. The CDR3 totals 13 residues. As DNA, the CDR3 is TGTGCCAGCTCCGGGACAGGAAATCAGCCCCAGCATTTT. As protein: CASSGTGNQPQHF.

The sample holds a few counts of this clone. The chain links TRBV9 to TRBJ1-1; D is unresolved. Germline-derived CDR1 and CDR2 are SGDLS and YYNGEE. The CDR3 runs to 14 residues. V lost 0 bases to trimming and J lost 0 bases, with 6 bases between them. In DNA, the CDR3 is TGTGCCAGCAGCGTAGCGGGAGTGAACACTGAAGCTTTCTTT. Encoded protein: CASSVAGVNTEAFF.

J is TRBJ2-1 and V is TRBV7-2; a possible D gene is TRBD2 (5 bases). The CDR3 is made up of 15 amino acids. Germline V gene sequence: CDR1 SGHTA, CDR2 FQGNSA. The germline V and J ends were trimmed by 1 base and 3 bases, with 10 bases remaining between them. The DNA of the CDR3 is TGTGCCAGCAGCTTAGATGAGGCGGGCTACAATGAGCAGTTCTTC. Encoded protein: CASSLDEAGYNEQFF.

The rearrangement links TRBV5-1 to TRBJ2-7; D remains unclear. Looked up from germline, CDR1 is SGHRS and CDR2 is YFSETQ. Trimming took off 0 bases at V and 2 bases at J, with 9 bases between the two ends. This CDR3 spans 14 amino acids. The CDR3 region has the DNA TGCGCCAGCAGCTTGGGCGCTAACCCCTACGAGCAGTACTTC. This codes for CASSLGANPYEQYF.

The genes are TRBV18 and TRBJ1-2, with TRBD1 matching 10 bases. Trimming took 2 bases from V and 3 from J; bases not matched to a gene: 3. This CDR3 is 15 amino acids long. Germline V gene lookup returns CDR1 KGHSH and CDR2 LQKENI. Written as DNA, the CDR3 is TGTGCCAGCTCACCAAGCGGGACAGGGGACTATGGCTACACCTTC. The encoded protein is CASSPSGTGDYGYTF.

The chain recombines TRBV11-2 with TRBJ1-4; tentative D call: TRBD1 (5 bases). V dropped 5 bases and J dropped 8 bases, with 12 bases sitting between them. The CDR3 sequence is 13 residues long. Germline CDR1 SGHAT, CDR2 FQNNGV. This CDR3 is CASSLRGDEKLFF. CDR3 coding DNA: TGTGCCAGCAGCCTACGGGGGGACGAAAAACTGTTTTTT.

This chain links TRBV10-2 with TRBJ2-3, with 10 bases lining up with TRBD2. The CDR3 is made up of 15 amino acids. V was pared by 6 bases and J by 1 base, with 4 bases of the junction left unmatched. CDR1 and CDR2 from the germline V gene are WSHSY and SAAADI. The chain's CDR3 is CASRPTSGGTDTQYF. DNA of the CDR3: TGCGCCAGCAGGCCAACTAGCGGGGGCACAGATACGCAGTATTTT.

This clone was observed a single time. The CDR3 DNA reads as TGTGCCGTTGGCCGGGACAGAGGGGACGAGCAGTACTTC. It specifies CAVGRDRGDEQYF. The V and J genes are TRBV6-1 and TRBJ2-7, with 7 bases fitting TRBD1. This CDR3 comprises 13 residues. The V segment lost 11 bases and the J segment 5 bases; nucleotides outside the gene matches: 12. CDR1 is MNHNS and CDR2 is SASEGT in the germline V gene.

This clone has only one observation. The V and J genes are TRBV5-6 and TRBJ1-1; TRBD1 agrees at 7 bases. CDR3 length: 16 amino acids. Germline-derived CDR1 and CDR2 are SGHDT and YYEEEE. J gave up 5 bases and V 1 base, and 11 bases lay outside the gene matches. CDR3 nucleotides: TGTGCCAGCAGCTTGTCTTTAGGGGGCACGGCAACTGAAGCTTTCTTT. The encoded protein is CASSLSLGGTATEAFF.

The chain recombines TRBV27 with TRBJ2-7, with 10 nucleotides matching TRBD1. This CDR3 is built from 14 residues. J lost 1 base, V lost 6 bases, and 3 bases had no gene match. The germline CDR1 and CDR2 sequences are MNHEY and SMNVEV (reference sequence). The CDR3 region is CASSWTGGSYEQYV. As DNA, the CDR3 is TGTGCCAGCAGCTGGACAGGGGGTTCCTACGAGCAGTACGTC.

The rearrangement links TRBV15 to TRBJ2-7; D perhaps matches TRBD1 (5 bases). From germline, CDR1 is LNHNV and CDR2 YYDKDF (reference sequence). Trimming stripped 1 base from V and 5 bases from J, with 9 bases between. The CDR3 consists of 13 residues. CDR3 region: CATSRAQGNEQYF. For the CDR3, the DNA is TGTGCCACCAGCAGAGCCCAGGGAAACGAGCAGTACTTC. Filled out from reference TRBV15 and TRBJ2-7, the complete variable domain reads DAMVIQNPRYQVTQFGKPVTLSCSQTLNHNVMYWYQQKSSQAPKLLFHYYDKDFNNEADTPDNFQSRRPNTSFCFLDIRSPGLGDTAMYLCATSRAQGNEQYFGPGTRLTVT.

This chain uses TRBV27 with TRBJ2-7; D gene uncertain. Trimming removed 1 base from V and 0 bases from J, with 7 bases in between. The V gene's germline CDR1 is MNHEY and CDR2 SMNVEV (reference sequence). The CDR3 covers 14 residues. This CDR3 reads CASSLWGNSYEQYF. The CDR3 DNA reads TGTGCCAGCAGTTTATGGGGAAACTCCTACGAGCAGTACTTC.

The V gene is TRBV9, the J gene TRBJ2-1; the D gene is possibly TRBD1 (5 bases). The germline V and J ends were trimmed by 0 bases and 8 bases, with 9 bases remaining between them. Germline CDR1 and CDR2: SGDLS and YYNGEE. The CDR3 totals 13 residues. In nucleotides, the CDR3 is TGTGCCAGCAGCGTAGAGGCAGGGTATGAGCAGTTCTTC. It is translated as CASSVEAGYEQFF.

This chain connects TRBV7-9 to TRBJ1-4, with 7 bases aligning to TRBD1. CDR3 length equals 14 residues. V gave up 2 bases and J gave up 6 bases; unmatched junction bases: 3. Per germline, CDR1 SEHNR and CDR2 FQNEAQ (reference sequence). CDR3 in DNA: TGTGCCAGCAGCTTACTCGACAGGGATGAAAAACTGTTTTTT. Its protein product is CASSLLDRDEKLFF.

This clone was seen only once. This chain connects TRBV4-1 to TRBJ1-5, with D perhaps TRBD1 (5 bases). The germline gives CDR1 MGHRA, CDR2 YSYEKL. V was shortened by 4 bases and J by 2 bases, with 18 bases between the two germline ends. The length of the CDR3 is 17 residues. Written as DNA, the CDR3 is TGCGCCAGCAGCCCCCACCCGCGGCAGGGAGGCAATCAGCCCCAGCATTTT. Protein sequence: CASSPHPRQGGNQPQHF.